This T cell receptor (beta chain) was sequenced for a study of human T cells and chemical hapten exposure. Study in general: Reading of the patch tests, which applied 0.01% DPC to the upper back, occurred at 6 days. Minor volume differences among pooled libraries chiefly drove per-sample TCR yield variation.

CDR1 is LGHDT, CDR2 YNNKEL, per germline (reference sequence). The V gene end was trimmed by 4 bases and the J gene end by 4 bases; junction bases not matched to a gene: 20. The CDR3 is 20 amino acids. TCRdb used MiXCR to reprocess the RACE reads, holding one entry per CDR3 protein. The profile covers 85,000 to 100,000 distinct CDR3 sequences, with 27% appearing a single time and 10% taken by the ten largest. The time point is: patch test 3, about 24 weeks after DPC sensitization. Treatment noted: therapeutic diphenylcyclopropenone sensitization with weekly scalp DPC. Study-wide findings and caveats: Patch test score tracked positively with PT1 expanded TCR counts.

Notes on this clonotype: Its antigen is still unknown.

The origin of this receptor is a man between 40 and 49 years old with alopecia areata. Some clones in this sample may be carry-over from other donors' samples. Sequenced here: whole blood, sampled in connection with sensitization to the hapten diphenylcyclopropenone (DPC). V and J are TRBV3-1 and TRBJ2-1; 9 bases are a match to TRBD2. The CDR3 protein is CASSPRAGTSSHRSYNEQFF. CDR3 in DNA: TGTGCCAGCAGCCCACGCGCCGGGACTAGCTCCCACCGATCATACAATGAGCAGTTCTTC.